This is a list of T cell receptor beta chains from one sample in a study of T cells expressing NK-cell markers. TCRdb reworked the 5' RACE reads into one entry per CDR3 protein, no DNA. The sample totals under 600,000 distinct CDR3 sequences. The source material was blood T cells: a sorted CD56 or NKG2C T cell subset, CD4+ or CD8+ T cells, or bulk PBMC T cells (not recorded which). Receptor source: a woman between 50 and 59 years old in good health. CDR3s include the opening cysteine and the closing phenylalanine or tryptophan. The order of the fields is V gene, J gene, CDR3 protein.

V gene: TRBV19; J gene: TRBJ2-3; CDR3 protein: CASSPSGRRADTQYF
V gene: TRBV3-1; J gene: TRBJ2-1; CDR3 protein: CASSQDPTFSGSYNEQFF
V gene: TRBV3-1; J gene: TRBJ2-1; CDR3 protein: CASSPTRVNEQFF
V gene: TRBV7-8; J gene: TRBJ2-2; CDR3 protein: CASSRDRVFSTGELFF
V gene: TRBV5-1; J gene: TRBJ1-1; CDR3 protein: CASRWDRPMNTEAFF
V gene: TRBV25-1; J gene: TRBJ2-5; CDR3 protein: CASSEFKGDQETQYF
V gene: TRBV4-1; J gene: TRBJ2-1; CDR3 protein: CASSRPPSYNEQFF
V gene: TRBV7-9; J gene: TRBJ2-7; CDR3 protein: CASSIIKLGLNEQYF
V gene: TRBV29-1; J gene: TRBJ2-3; CDR3 protein: CSVASGRDTDTQYF
V gene: TRBV5-1; J gene: TRBJ1-5; CDR3 protein: CASTHPQYGFHQPQHF
V gene: TRBV20-1; J gene: TRBJ2-1; CDR3 protein: CSARTTGDRQFF
V gene: TRBV12-3/TRBV12-4; J gene: TRBJ2-2; CDR3 protein: CASSESGELFF
V gene: TRBV20-1; J gene: TRBJ1-5; CDR3 protein: CSASPRLGHNQPQHF
V gene: TRBV5-1; J gene: TRBJ1-4; CDR3 protein: CASSLLSAEKLFF
V gene: TRBV7-9; J gene: TRBJ2-2; CDR3 protein: CASTQMLLNTGELFF
V gene: TRBV29-1; J gene: TRBJ2-4; CDR3 protein: CSVGGQAGNIQYF
V gene: TRBV6-5; J gene: TRBJ2-2; CDR3 protein: CASSYSRLAATGELFF
V gene: TRBV5-1; J gene: TRBJ2-1; CDR3 protein: CASSLEPSGSNEQFF
V gene: TRBV10-2; J gene: TRBJ2-4; CDR3 protein: CASGLSGRDIQYF
V gene: TRBV3-1; J gene: TRBJ2-7; CDR3 protein: CASSLGPRRVEQYF
V gene: TRBV9; J gene: TRBJ2-5; CDR3 protein: CASSGWSQETQYF